This is a list of T cell receptor beta chains from one sample in a study of vaccination and CD4 T cells after COVID-19. Each CDR3 protein gets one entry after TCRdb re-called the PCR reads with MiXCR. The table has tens of thousands of distinct CDR3 sequences, 54% seen once. These TCRs' antigens remain unknown. The sequenced sample consisted of CD4+ T cells from blood, cultured in vitro. The receptors shown here come from a human donor who had recovered from COVID-19. The CDR3 runs from the conserved cysteine through the conserved F or W. The D gene is left open where the match is weak. Size is stated for part of the rows, as once, few or many counts, or as a class when the clone is expanded.

cdr3_aa,cdr3_nt,clone_size,j_call,v_call,d_call
CASSFGSYTGELFF,TGTGCCAGCAGTTTCGGCTCTTACACCGGGGAGCTGTTTTTT,-,TRBJ2-2,TRBV12-3/TRBV12-4,-
CASAAGLAGAEETQYF,TGCGCCAGCGCGGCGGGACTAGCGGGAGCGGAAGAGACCCAGTACTTC,-,TRBJ2-5,TRBV5-1,TRBD2
CASSMGETEAFF,TGTGCCAGCAGCATGGGGGAGACTGAAGCTTTCTTT,-,TRBJ1-1,TRBV11-2,-
CASSFGLAGYTF,TGTGCCAGCAGTTTCGGTCTAGCTGGCTACACCTTC,few,TRBJ1-2,TRBV27,-
CSAQDRDRGGRTEAFF,TGCAGTGCCCAGGACCGGGACAGGGGAGGAAGGACTGAAGCTTTCTTT,-,TRBJ1-1,TRBV20-1,TRBD1
CASSVVGEISETQYF,TGTGCCAGCAGTGTGGTGGGGGAGATTAGTGAGACCCAGTACTTC,-,TRBJ2-5,TRBV6-1,-
CASSSNSGGGYEQYF,TGCGCCAGCAGCTCGAATAGCGGAGGCGGGTACGAGCAGTACTTC,-,TRBJ2-7,TRBV5-1,-
CASSGGFSNQPQHF,TGTGCCAGCAGTGGGGGCTTTAGCAATCAGCCCCAGCATTTT,-,TRBJ1-5,TRBV12-3/TRBV12-4,-
CASRAASGTGELFF,TGTGCCAGCAGAGCGGCCTCGGGAACCGGGGAGCTGTTTTTT,-,TRBJ2-2,TRBV7-3,-
CASSSGRANSPLHF,TGTGCCAGCAGCTCGGGACGGGCTAATTCACCCCTCCACTTT,-,TRBJ1-6,TRBV11-2,-
CSTRGREDSPLHF,TGCAGTACACGGGGCAGGGAGGATTCACCCCTCCACTTT,-,TRBJ1-6,TRBV20-1,-
CASSTPAEGNEKLFF,TGTGCCAGTAGTACCCCCGCCGAGGGAAATGAAAAACTGTTTTTT,few,TRBJ1-4,TRBV19,-
CASVPGTGIGDTF,TGTGCCAGCGTACCCGGGACAGGGATCGGGGACACCTTC,-,TRBJ1-2,TRBV28,TRBD1
CASSMRLARDSYTF,TGTGCCAGTAGTATGCGACTTGCTAGGGACAGCTACACCTTC,-,TRBJ1-2,TRBV19,-
CASHRGTSDTEAFF,TGTGCTAGTCACCGGGGAACGTCGGACACTGAAGCTTTCTTT,-,TRBJ1-1,TRBV12-5,-
CASSGQGGSLSGGYTF,TGTGCCAGCAGTGGACAGGGGGGAAGTCTTAGCGGTGGCTACACCTTC,few,TRBJ1-2,TRBV6-1,TRBD1
CASSHTYWGLAGVTGELFF,TGTGCCAGCAGCCACACTTACTGGGGACTAGCGGGAGTGACCGGGGAGCTGTTTTTT,-,TRBJ2-2,TRBV14,TRBD2
CASSPQPHNEQYF,TGTGCCAGCAGCCCACAACCGCATAACGAGCAGTACTTC,-,TRBJ2-7,TRBV11-2,-
CASSPTGGDTEAFF,TGTGCCAGCAGCCCGACAGGGGGGGACACTGAAGCTTTCTTT,-,TRBJ1-1,TRBV7-8,TRBD1
CATSSEGEEKLFF,TGTGCCACCAGCAGCGAGGGAGAAGAAAAACTGTTTTTT,-,TRBJ1-4,TRBV15,-
CASSRSGGDRVGNEQFF,TGTGCCAGCAGTCGTAGCGGAGGGGACAGGGTTGGTAATGAGCAGTTCTTC,-,TRBJ2-1,TRBV5-4,TRBD1
CASSPNRGKHTEAFF,TGTGCCAGCAGTCCGAACAGGGGGAAGCATACTGAAGCTTTCTTT,-,TRBJ1-1,TRBV12-3/TRBV12-4,TRBD1
CSVDANTEAFF,TGCAGTGTGGACGCGAACACTGAAGCTTTCTTT,-,TRBJ1-1,TRBV20-1,-
CSASRGGRINEQFF,TGCAGTGCTAGTAGGGGCGGGAGAATAAATGAGCAGTTCTTC,-,TRBJ2-1,TRBV20-1,TRBD2
CASSFQGTGTEAFF,TGTGCCAGCAGTTTCCAGGGAACGGGGACTGAAGCTTTCTTT,-,TRBJ1-1,TRBV27,-
CASSFRAVYEQYF,TGTGCCAGCAGCTTTAGGGCGGTCTACGAGCAGTACTTC,-,TRBJ2-7,TRBV7-9,-
CASSGGTEAEGYTF,TGTGCCAGCAGTGGGGGGACAGAGGCGGAGGGCTACACCTTC,-,TRBJ1-2,TRBV6-1,TRBD1
CASSFTRDQPQHF,TGTGCCAGCAGTTTTACCAGGGACCAGCCCCAGCATTTT,-,TRBJ1-5,TRBV12-3/TRBV12-4,-
CASWDGGSYGYTF,TGTGCCAGCTGGGACGGAGGTAGCTATGGCTACACCTTC,-,TRBJ1-2,TRBV6-4,-
CASSEPLAGGQETQYF,TGTGCCAGCAGTGAACCCCTAGCGGGAGGGCAGGAGACCCAGTACTTC,-,TRBJ2-5,TRBV25-1,TRBD2
CASSNTQVFGTEAFF,TGTGCCAGCAGTAATACTCAGGTCTTTGGCACTGAAGCTTTCTTT,few,TRBJ1-1,TRBV6-1,-
CASSPGRGKHNEQFF,TGTGCCAGCAGCCCAGGCCGGGGCAAACACAATGAGCAGTTCTTC,-,TRBJ2-1,TRBV7-9,-
CSALKDGPRDYGYTF,TGCAGTGCCCTTAAGGACGGTCCTCGGGACTATGGCTACACCTTC,-,TRBJ1-2,TRBV20-1,-
CAWSGGTGGTAEAFF,TGTGCCTGGAGTGGCGGGACAGGGGGGACCGCTGAAGCTTTCTTT,-,TRBJ1-1,TRBV30,TRBD1
CASSSRQGAYEQYF,TGTGCCAGCAGTTCCCGACAGGGGGCCTACGAGCAGTACTTC,-,TRBJ2-7,TRBV12-3/TRBV12-4,TRBD1
CASSYSPGQRSGDTQYF,TGTGCCAGCAGTTACTCTCCGGGACAGAGATCAGGAGATACGCAGTATTTT,few,TRBJ2-3,TRBV6-2/TRBV6-3,TRBD1
CASSPRRTDTQYF,TGTGCCAGCAGCCCCAGGCGCACAGATACGCAGTATTTT,-,TRBJ2-3,TRBV7-8,-
CASSLGPPRSLAGAYNEQFF,TGTGCCAGCAGCTTAGGCCCCCCACGCTCACTAGCGGGAGCTTACAATGAGCAGTTCTTC,-,TRBJ2-1,TRBV11-1,TRBD2
CSASLWRDGTEAFF,TGCAGTGCTTCCCTCTGGCGAGACGGGACTGAAGCTTTCTTT,-,TRBJ1-1,TRBV20-1,-
CAISEIYEQYF,TGTGCCATCAGTGAGATCTACGAGCAGTACTTC,-,TRBJ2-7,TRBV10-3,-